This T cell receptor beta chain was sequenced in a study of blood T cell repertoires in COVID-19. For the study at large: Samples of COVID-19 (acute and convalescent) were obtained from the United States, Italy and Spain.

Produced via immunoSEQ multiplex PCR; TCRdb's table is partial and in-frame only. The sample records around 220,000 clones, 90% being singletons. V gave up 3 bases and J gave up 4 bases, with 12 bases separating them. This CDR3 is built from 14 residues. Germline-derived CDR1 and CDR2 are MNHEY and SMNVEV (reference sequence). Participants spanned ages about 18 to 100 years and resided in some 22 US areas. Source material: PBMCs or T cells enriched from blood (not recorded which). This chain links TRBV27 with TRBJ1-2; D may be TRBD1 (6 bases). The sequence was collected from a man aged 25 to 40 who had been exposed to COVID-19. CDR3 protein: CASSLSGRGYGYTF. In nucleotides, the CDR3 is TGTGCCAGCAGTTTGTCGGGCAGGGGCTATGGCTACACCTTC.